This TCR beta chain was recorded in a study of a mutant IDH1 vaccine in newly diagnosed glioma. About the research overall: The initiation of vaccination occurred 4-6 weeks after radiotherapy alone, or with temozolomide cycles. Mean patient age was around 40 years; approximately 62% were male and about 40% female. Pretreatment consisted of radiotherapy, temozolomide, or both, with most receiving both.

To note about this clone: Its specificity is not known.

Only in-frame clones appear in the TCRdb table, and some are missing; sequencing was by immunoSEQ multiplex PCR. The table includes roughly 54,000 clones, 81% detected once. Study results and limitations: Immune responses arising from the vaccine appeared in 90% to 95% of patients.

The time point here: week 5, during vaccination. Every vaccination contained 300 ug of the mutant IDH1 20-mer peptide and was paired with topical imiquimod. The ends were cut back, 2 bases at V and 4 bases at J, with 9 bases in the middle. Germline V CDR1 and CDR2: MNHNY, SVGAGI (reference sequence). The CDR3 has 13 residues. The sample consisted of PBMCs, taken from a glioma patient whose treatment included an IDH1 peptide vaccine. The TCR was taken from a young man with glioma. This chain uses TRBV6-6 with TRBJ2-7, with a tentative D call TRBD1 (6 bases). For the CDR3, the DNA is TGTGCCAGCAGTTACCAACAGGGATACGAGCAGTACTTC. Its translation: CASSYQQGYEQYF.